The text below deals with one TCR beta chain. Its cognate antigen is unknown. These data belong to a study of T cell responses to AZD1222 COVID-19 vaccine. Regarding the study as a whole: Donors skewed white British and female; clonal diversity was possibly underestimated. Baseline serostatus was positive in only six AZD1222 recipients. At 160-218 and 743-854, vaccine-associated CD4 TCRs were dominant, and they spanned spike.

The germline V gene encodes CDR1 MNHNS and CDR2 SASEGT. Trimming took 1 base from V and 2 from J; bases not matched to a gene: 7. The CDR3 extends over 16 amino acids. Measured with immunoSEQ multiplex PCR; TCRdb has only the in-frame clones, and not every one. Found here are approximately 90,000 clones, 85% to 90% of them singletons; the top ten hold 3.5% to 4%. The sequences come from peripheral blood, collected on day 0 of AZD1222 vaccination. The chain recombines TRBV6-1 with TRBJ1-2; 7 bases map to TRBD1. This receptor was identified in an adult in good health. Here the CDR3 DNA reads TGTGCCAGCAGTGAAGGGCAGGGGGGGTTCAACTATGGCTACACCTTC. This gives the protein CASSEGQGGFNYGYTF.